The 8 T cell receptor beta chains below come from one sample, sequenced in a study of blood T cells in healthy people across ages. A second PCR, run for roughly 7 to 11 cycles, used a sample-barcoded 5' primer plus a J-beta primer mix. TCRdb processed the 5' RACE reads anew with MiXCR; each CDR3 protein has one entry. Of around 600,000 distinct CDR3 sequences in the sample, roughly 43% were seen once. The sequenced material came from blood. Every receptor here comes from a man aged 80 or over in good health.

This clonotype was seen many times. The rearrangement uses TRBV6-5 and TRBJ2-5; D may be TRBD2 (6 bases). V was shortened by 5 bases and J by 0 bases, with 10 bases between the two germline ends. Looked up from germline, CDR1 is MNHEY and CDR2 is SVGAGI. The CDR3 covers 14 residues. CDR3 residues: CASSPRGYQETQYF. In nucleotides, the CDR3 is TGTGCCAGCAGTCCTCGGGGGTACCAAGAGACCCAGTACTTC.

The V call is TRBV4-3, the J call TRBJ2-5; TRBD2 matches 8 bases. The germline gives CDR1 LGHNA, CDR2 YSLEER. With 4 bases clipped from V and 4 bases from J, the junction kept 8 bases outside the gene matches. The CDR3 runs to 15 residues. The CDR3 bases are TGCGCCAGCAGCCGGGGACTAGGATCCGGAGAGACCCAGTACTTC. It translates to CASSRGLGSGETQYF.

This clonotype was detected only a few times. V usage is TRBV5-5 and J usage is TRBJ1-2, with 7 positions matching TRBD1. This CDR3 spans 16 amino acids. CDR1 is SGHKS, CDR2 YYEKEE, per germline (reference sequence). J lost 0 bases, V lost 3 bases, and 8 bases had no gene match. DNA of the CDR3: TGTGCCAGCAGCTCGGGGGGGACAGCTGCTAACTATGGCTACACCTTC. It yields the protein CASSSGGTAANYGYTF.

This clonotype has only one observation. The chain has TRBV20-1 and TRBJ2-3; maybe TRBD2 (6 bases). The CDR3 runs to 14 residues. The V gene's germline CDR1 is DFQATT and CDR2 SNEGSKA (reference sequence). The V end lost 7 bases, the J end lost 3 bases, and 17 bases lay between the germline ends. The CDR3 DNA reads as TGCAGTGTCCCAACTAGCATCGGAACAGATACGCAGTATTTT. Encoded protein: CSVPTSIGTDTQYF.

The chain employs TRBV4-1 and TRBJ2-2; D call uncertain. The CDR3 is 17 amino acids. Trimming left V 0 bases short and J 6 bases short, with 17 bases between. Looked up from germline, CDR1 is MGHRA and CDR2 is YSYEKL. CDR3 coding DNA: TGCGCCAGCAGCCAAGATCCGAACAGCCAAAGGGCCGGGGAGCTGTTTTTT. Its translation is CASSQDPNSQRAGELFF.

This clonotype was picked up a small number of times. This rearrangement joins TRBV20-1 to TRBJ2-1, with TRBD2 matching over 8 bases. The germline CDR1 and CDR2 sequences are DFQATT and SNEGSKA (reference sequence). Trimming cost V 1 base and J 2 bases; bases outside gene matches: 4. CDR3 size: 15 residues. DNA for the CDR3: TGCAGTGCTAGAGGCAGCGGGGGCGCCTACAATGAGCAGTTCTTC. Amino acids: CSARGSGGAYNEQFF.

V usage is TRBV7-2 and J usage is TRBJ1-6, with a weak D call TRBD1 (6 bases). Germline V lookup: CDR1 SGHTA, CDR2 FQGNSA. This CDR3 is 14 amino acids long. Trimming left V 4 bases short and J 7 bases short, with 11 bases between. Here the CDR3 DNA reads TGTGCCAGCAGCTCCTATCAGGGGAATTCACCCCTCCACTTT. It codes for CASSSYQGNSPLHF.

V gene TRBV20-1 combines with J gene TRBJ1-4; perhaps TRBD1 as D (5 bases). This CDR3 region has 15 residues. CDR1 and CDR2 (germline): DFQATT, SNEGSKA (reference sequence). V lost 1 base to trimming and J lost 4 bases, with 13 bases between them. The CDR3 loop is CSARAPRAFNEKLFF. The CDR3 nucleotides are TGCAGTGCTAGAGCGCCCAGGGCCTTTAATGAAAAACTGTTTTTT.